Below, 24 T cell receptor beta chains from the same sample are listed, as sequenced in a study of T cells in women clearing cervical HPV infection. Here immunoSEQ multiplex PCR was the method, and the copy in TCRdb shows in-frame clones only, minus some. The sample features 25,000 to 35,000 clones, with 2.5% to 3% in its top ten. Input material: blood buffy coat. Receptors originate from a woman between 18 and 75 years old with a cervical HPV16 infection that either progressed to CIN3+ or cleared (not recorded which).

A note on this clone: Read coverage stops 3 residues before the CDR3 terminus; the germline J gene supplies the remainder. The rearrangement joins TRBV5-1 to TRBJ2-1; no clear D. Trimming cost V 1 base and J 2 bases, with 7 bases left between them. CDR1 and CDR2 (germline): SGHRS, YFSETQ. The CDR3 is 14 residues long. CDR3 DNA (partial): TGCGCCAGCAGCTTGTACTCTGCCTACAATGAG. It translates to CASSLYSAYNE. The entire CDR3 protein reads CASSLYSAYNEQFF.

In regard to this clone: The CDR3 is cut off 3 residues early in the read; its end comes from the germline J gene. V gene TRBV10-3 combines with J gene TRBJ2-7, with 8 nucleotides matching TRBD1. Trimming at V came to 8 bases and at J to 2 bases, leaving 5 bases not matched to a gene. Germline assignment: CDR1 ENHRY and CDR2 SYGVKD. The CDR3 sequence is 13 residues long. This CDR3 is CAIRDRPTYEQYF. CDR3 bases read: TGTGCCATCCGGGACAGGCCCACCTACGAG.

A note on this clone: The CDR3 end is not reached by the read, which stops 3 residues before it; the germline J gene fills it in. The chain combines TRBV13 with TRBJ2-1; TRBD2 matches 15 bases. The V segment lost 4 bases and the J segment 7 bases; nucleotides outside the gene matches: 8. The CDR3 has 17 amino acids. Germline V gene lookup returns CDR1 PRHDT and CDR2 FYEKMQ (reference sequence). The sequenced CDR3 bases are TGTGCCAGCAGCTCCGGACTAGCGGGAGGGCCCCGGAATGAG. Its translation is CASSSGLAGGPRNE. The entire CDR3 is CASSSGLAGGPRNEQFF.

To note about this clone: The observed sequence ends 3 residues before the CDR3 terminus, with the missing tail filled in from the germline J gene. J is TRBJ2-2 and V is TRBV5-1, with TRBD1 as a possible D gene (5 bases). From germline, CDR1 is SGHRS and CDR2 YFSETQ. The CDR3 totals 14 residues. V was cut by 4 bases and J by 3 bases, with 10 bases left in between. The CDR3 DNA, read in part, is TGCGCCAGCAGCCAGGGTGGGGACACCGGGGAG. It specifies CASSQGGDTGE. The entire CDR3 is CASSQGGDTGELFF. The complete variable domain, with remaining parts taken from reference TRBV5-1 and TRBJ2-2, reads KAGVTQTPRYLIKTRGQQVTLSCSPISGHRSVSWYQQTPGQGLQFLFEYFSETQRNKGNFPGRFSGRQFSNSRSEMNVSTLELGDSALYLCASSQGGDTGELFFGEGSRLTVL.

As for this clone: The sequence runs out 3 residues before the end of the CDR3; the remainder is reconstructed from the germline J gene. The chain links TRBV2 to TRBJ1-5; TRBD1 is a possible D gene (5 bases). Per germline, CDR1 SNHLY and CDR2 FYNNEI. The CDR3 covers 15 residues. V shed 4 bases and J shed 2 bases, with 12 bases lying between them. CDR3 in amino acids: CASSGGDGGNQPQHF. Incomplete CDR3 DNA: TGTGCCAGCAGTGGGGGGGATGGCGGCAATCAGCCC.

Notes on this clone: The read finishes 3 residues shy of the CDR3 end, and the germline J gene is used to complete it. The chain couples TRBV12-3 or TRBV12-4 to TRBJ2-5; the match to TRBD2 covers 9 bases. The CDR3 length is 13 residues. The V segment lost 6 bases and the J segment 5 bases; nucleotides outside the gene matches: 4. The CDR3: CASRGGGEETQYF. CDR3 DNA (partial): TGTGCCAGCAGGGGCGGGGGGGAGGAGACC.

To note about this clone: Read sequence stops 3 residues before the CDR3 end, and the germline J gene provides the missing end. The rearrangement joins TRBV7-9 to TRBJ2-7; D may be TRBD1 (7 bases). The CDR3 runs to 15 residues. V was pared by 3 bases and J by 3 bases, with 15 bases between. Germline V CDR1 and CDR2: SEHNR, FQNEAQ (reference sequence). CDR3 DNA, as far as it was read: TGTGCCAGCAGCTTGATGGAGGGGGCCATCTACGAG. Translation: CASSLMEGAIYE. The full-length CDR3 reads as CASSLMEGAIYEQYF. Together with reference TRBV7-9 and TRBJ2-7, the CDR3 gives the full variable domain: DTGVSQNPRHKITKRGQNVTFRCDPISEHNRLYWYRQTLGQGPEFLTYFQNEAQLEKSRLLSDRFSAERPKGSFSTLEIQRTEQGDSAMYLCASSLMEGAIYEQYFGPGTRLTVT.

About this clone: The read terminates 3 residues before the CDR3 end, so the remaining end is supplied by the germline J gene. This rearrangement joins TRBV12-3 or TRBV12-4 to TRBJ2-5; 9 bases map to TRBD1. V dropped 7 bases and J dropped 4; count of bases not matched to a gene: 19. CDR3 length: 18 residues. Partial CDR3 DNA: TGTGCCAGCACCCTATCCCGGGACAGGGTAAATTTACGAGAGACC. The encoded protein is CASTLSRDRVNLRET. The CDR3 in its entirety is CASTLSRDRVNLRETQYF.

A word on this clone: The CDR3 is cut off 3 residues early in the read; its end comes from the germline J gene. This chain joins TRBV5-1 and TRBJ1-1; 10 bases fit TRBD1. Per germline, CDR1 SGHRS and CDR2 YFSETQ. The CDR3 has 14 amino acids. V trimming: 7 bases; J trimming: 1 base; junction bases outside the gene matches: 4. The covered CDR3 bases are TGCGCCAGCGGGGGACAGGGGCCGAACACTGAA. This codes for CASGGQGPNTE. The complete CDR3 reads CASGGQGPNTEAFF.

Comments on this clone: The read terminates 3 residues ahead of where the CDR3 ends, so the germline J gene completes it. The chain couples TRBV20-1 to TRBJ2-1; D is possibly TRBD1 (5 bases). Trimming took 6 bases from V and 4 from J, leaving 16 bases between them. CDR1 and CDR2 from the germline V gene are DFQATT and SNEGSKA (reference sequence). CDR3 length: 14 amino acids. Incomplete CDR3 DNA: TGCAGTGCAACAGGCGGCACCCTTTACAATGAG. Protein sequence: CSATGGTLYNE. The whole CDR3 protein is CSATGGTLYNEQFF.

Concerning this clone: With the read ending 3 residues before the CDR3 end, the germline J gene is used to fill in that end. The J gene is TRBJ2-4, the V gene TRBV5-1; D may be TRBD1 (6 bases). The CDR3 spans 14 residues. V was clipped by 2 bases and J by 1 base, with 7 bases between them. CDR1 is SGHRS, CDR2 YFSETQ, per germline. The CDR3 sequence: CASSFTGAKNIQYF. Incomplete CDR3 DNA: TGCGCCAGCAGCTTCACAGGGGCCAAAAACATT.

A note on this clone: The observed sequence ends 3 residues before the CDR3 terminus, with the missing tail filled in from the germline J gene. The chain combines TRBV5-1 with TRBJ1-1; 9 bases are shared with TRBD1. Trimming removed 4 bases from V and 1 base from J; junction bases left unmatched: 8. This CDR3 region has 16 residues. CDR1 and CDR2 (germline): SGHRS, YFSETQ. This CDR3 reads CASSPGGTGWNTEAFF. The CDR3 bases that were read are TGCGCCAGCAGCCCTGGTGGGACAGGGTGGAACACTGAA.

With regard to this clone: The CDR3 end lies 3 residues beyond the end of the read and is filled in from the germline J gene. The chain links TRBV9 to TRBJ2-5; maybe TRBD1 (5 bases). The CDR3 is made up of 14 amino acids. Germline CDR1 reads SGDLS; CDR2 reads YYNGEE. CDR3 residues: CASSVGGGGDTQYF. The CDR3 bases that were read are TGTGCCAGCAGCGTAGGGGGCGGTGGAGATACC.

About this clone: The sequenced fragment ends 3 residues before the CDR3 boundary, so the rest is inferred from the germline J gene. J is TRBJ2-4 and V is TRBV5-8; a weak D match, TRBD1 (5 bases). The length of the CDR3 is 13 residues. V lost 4 bases and J lost 8, with 13 bases in between. Looked up from germline, CDR1 is SGHTS and CDR2 is YDEGEE. The CDR3 is CASSEVGADIQYF. The sequenced part of the CDR3 DNA is TGTGCCAGCAGCGAGGTAGGGGCAGACATT.

As to this clone: The read comes to an end 3 residues before the CDR3 does, leaving the germline J gene to fill in the end. V gene TRBV30 combines with J gene TRBJ2-7; D unresolved. Germline loops: CDR1 GTSNPN, CDR2 SVGIG (reference sequence). The length of the CDR3 is 12 residues. Trimming took 2 bases from V and 4 from J, leaving 9 bases between them. Partial CDR3 DNA: TGTGCCTGGAGTAAAAGCTTTTACGAG. Its translation: CAWSKSFYE. The CDR3 in its entirety is CAWSKSFYEQYF.

Turning to this clone: The read halts 3 residues ahead of the CDR3 end, with the missing end drawn from the germline J gene. The chain has TRBV2 and TRBJ2-6; 12 positions agree with TRBD2. The germline V gene encodes CDR1 SNHLY and CDR2 FYNNEI. The CDR3 has 19 residues. V was pared by 6 bases and J by 0 bases, with 9 bases of the junction left unmatched. The CDR3: CASRERASGGASGANVLTF. CDR3 DNA (partial): TGTGCCAGCAGGGAAAGAGCTAGCGGGGGGGCCTCTGGGGCCAACGTC.

Notes on this clone: The CDR3 end lies 3 residues beyond the end of the read and is filled in from the germline J gene. The V gene is TRBV6-1, the J gene TRBJ1-3, with 7 positions matching TRBD1. The CDR3 extends over 14 amino acids. Germline V gene sequence: CDR1 MNHNS, CDR2 SASEGT. V was clipped by 4 bases and J by 4 bases; unmatched bases: 4. The sequenced CDR3 bases are TGTGCCAGCAGTGGACAGGGCCTCGGAAACACC. It codes for CASSGQGLGNT. The full-length CDR3 reads as CASSGQGLGNTIYF.

A note on this clone: The CDR3 end falls 3 residues outside the read, so it is completed with the germline J gene. The genes are TRBV18 and TRBJ2-2; 12 nucleotides line up with TRBD2. CDR1 is KGHSH and CDR2 is LQKENI in the germline V gene. V lost 3 bases to trimming and J lost 6 bases; unmatched junction nucleotides: 5. The CDR3 sequence is 16 residues long. CDR3 DNA (partial): TGTGCCAGCTCACCCCCGGGACTAGCGGGCGCCGGGGAG. Its protein product is CASSPPGLAGAGE. The full CDR3 protein reads CASSPPGLAGAGELFF.

To note about this clone: Read coverage stops 3 residues before the CDR3 terminus; the germline J gene supplies the remainder. The chain uses TRBV18 and TRBJ2-3; 7 nucleotides agree with TRBD2. Trimming cost V 0 bases and J 2 bases; bases outside gene matches: 2. CDR3 size: 15 residues. Germline CDR1 and CDR2: KGHSH and LQKENI. The CDR3 here is CASSPPGGNTDTQYF. CDR3 bases read: TGTGCCAGCTCACCACCGGGGGGGAACACAGATACG.

As concerns this clone: The read comes to an end 3 residues before the CDR3 does, leaving the germline J gene to fill in the end. This chain joins TRBV5-4 and TRBJ2-3; 9 bases line up with TRBD1. Germline V CDR1 and CDR2: SGHNT, YYREEE (reference sequence). The J segment lost 6 bases and the V segment lost 4 bases, leaving 9 bases of the junction unmatched. The CDR3 is made up of 15 amino acids. The sequenced CDR3 bases are TGTGCCAGCAGCCGACGGACAGGGGACACGGATACG. Translation: CASSRRTGDTDT. The entire CDR3 protein is CASSRRTGDTDTQYF.

A remark on this clone: The CDR3 goes on 3 residues after the read ends, and that part is filled in from the germline J gene. This rearrangement joins TRBV7-8 to TRBJ2-7, with D perhaps matching TRBD1 (6 bases). The CDR3 runs 14 residues. Germline values: CDR1 SGHVS, CDR2 FQNEAQ. Trimming removed 2 bases from V and 3 bases from J, with 11 bases in between. The CDR3: CASSLRDTSYEQYF. Partial CDR3 DNA: TGTGCCAGCAGCTTACGGGACACCAGCTACGAG.

With regard to this clone: The read is 3 residues too short to cover the CDR3 end, so that end is filled in from the germline J gene. The genes are TRBV20-1 and TRBJ2-3; 11 bases map to TRBD2. The CDR3 is 14 amino acids. Germline CDR1 reads DFQATT; CDR2 reads SNEGSKA (reference sequence). CDR3 amino acids: CSAHSGGAGETQYF. Incomplete CDR3 DNA: TGCAGTGCCCATAGCGGGGGGGCAGGAGAGACG.

CDR3 DNA (partial): TGTGCCAGTAGTATTCCGGGTTCCTATGGC. Protein: CASSIPGSYG. The full CDR3 reads CASSIPGSYGYTF. The gene calls are TRBV19 and TRBJ1-2, with D uncertain. The read falls 3 residues short of the CDR3 end, and the missing part is taken from the germline J gene. CDR3 length: 13 residues. V lost 3 bases, J lost 4 bases, and 9 bases lay in between. CDR1 and CDR2 from the germline V gene are LNHDA and SQIVND (reference sequence). Looking up the rest from reference TRBV19 and TRBJ1-2 gives the full variable domain: DGGITQSPKYLFRKEGQNVTLSCEQNLNHDAMYWYRQDPGQGLRLIYYSQIVNDFQKGDIAEGYSVSREKKESFPLTVTSAQKNPTAFYLCASSIPGSYGYTFGSGTRLTVV.

Comments on this clone: The CDR3 end lies 3 residues beyond the end of the read and is filled in from the germline J gene. The chain uses TRBV19 and TRBJ1-1; a weak D match, TRBD1 (6 bases). V was trimmed by 6 bases and J by 3 bases, leaving 20 bases between them. The CDR3 runs 16 residues. The germline CDR1 and CDR2 sequences are LNHDA and SQIVND (reference sequence). CDR3 loop: CASSRRAKDSHTEAFF. The sequenced CDR3 bases are TGTGCCAGTAGCAGGCGCGCAAAGGACAGCCACACTGAA.